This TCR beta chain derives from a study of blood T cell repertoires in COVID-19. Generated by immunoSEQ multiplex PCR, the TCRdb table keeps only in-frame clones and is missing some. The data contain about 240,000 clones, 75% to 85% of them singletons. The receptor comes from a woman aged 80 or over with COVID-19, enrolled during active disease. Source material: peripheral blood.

The CDR3 DNA is TGCGCCAGCAGTGAAGTGCGAGGGGTAGCGGGGGGGAGCACAGATACGCAGTATTTT. It yields the protein CASSEVRGVAGGSTDTQYF. The chain links TRBV10-1 to TRBJ2-3, with 11 positions matching TRBD2. CDR3 size: 19 residues. The ends lost 3 bases at V and 0 bases at J; junction bases unmatched: 11. The germline V gene encodes CDR1 WNHNN and CDR2 SYGVQD (reference sequence).